This T cell receptor beta chain is from a study of blood T cells in healthy people across ages. Primers used in a second PCR of about 7 to 11 cycles were a sample-barcoded 5' primer and a J-beta primer mix. One entry per CDR3 protein, called by TCRdb with MiXCR from the 5' RACE reads. The sample has about 640,000 distinct CDR3 sequences, 58% seen once. The CDR3 is 16 amino acids. V lost 1 base and J lost 4; bases outside the gene matches: 3. Germline V CDR1 and CDR2: SGHTA, FQGNSA. The sample consisted of blood. The sequence came from a man aged 55 to 69 in good health. The rearrangement uses TRBV7-2 and TRBJ2-1, with TRBD2 matching over 11 bases. The chain's CDR3 is CASSLVASGGYNEQFF. CDR3 coding DNA: TGTGCCAGCAGCTTAGTTGCTAGCGGGGGGTACAATGAGCAGTTCTTC.